This TCR beta chain was documented in a study of response to subunit inactivated influenza vaccine. The sample holds one count of this clonotype. Trimming removed 5 bases from V and 2 bases from J, with 13 bases in between. This CDR3 has 15 amino acids. CDR1 and CDR2 from the germline V gene are SEHNR and FQNEAQ (reference sequence). TCRdb analysed the RT-PCR reads with MiXCR anew, one entry per CDR3 protein. The table lists hundreds of thousands of distinct CDR3 sequences, less than 20% of them singletons, with about a tenth in the top ten. The V gene is TRBV7-9, the J gene TRBJ2-1; tentative D call: TRBD2 (6 bases). This material consisted of PBMCs from blood, taken about 5 days after vaccination. The sequence was collected from a man in his fifties or sixties who received an inactivated influenza vaccine. The CDR3 coding sequence is TGTGCCAGCAGCCCCCGTGCGGGACCCTACAATGAGCAGTTCTTC. This gives the protein CASSPRAGPYNEQFF.